These 15 T cell receptor beta chains came from one sample sequenced in a study of T cell repertoires in cytomegalovirus infection. TCRdb recomputed calls from the reads with MiXCR, one row per CDR3 protein. The sample carries 510,000 or so distinct CDR3 sequences, about 25% recorded once. What was sequenced was PBMCs. The receptors shown here come from a human donor in good health (CMV status not recorded). Some clones in this sample may be carry-over from other donors' samples.

This clonotype was detected ten times or more. This sequence joins TRBV7-2 and TRBJ2-1; 10 bases agree with TRBD2. The CDR3 sequence is 17 residues long. Per the germline V gene, CDR1 is SGHTA and CDR2 is FQGNSA. V trimming: 4 bases; J trimming: 0 bases; junction bases outside the gene matches: 6. In DNA, the CDR3 is TGTGCCAGCAGCTCCCGACTAGCGGGTAGCTCCTACAATGAGCAGTTCTTC. Translation gives CASSSRLAGSSYNEQFF.

The genes are TRBV7-3 and TRBJ1-1; D call uncertain. Trimming removed 6 bases from V and 4 bases from J, with 12 bases in between. The CDR3 extends over 13 amino acids. Germline V CDR1 and CDR2: SGHTA, FQGTGA. Here the CDR3 DNA reads TGTGCCAGCAGGGCCACGGGATCCACTGAAGCTTTCTTT. Translation: CASRATGSTEAFF.

The chain employs TRBV12-5 and TRBJ2-1, with a weak D call TRBD2 (7 bases). CDR1 and CDR2 from the germline V gene are LGHNT and FRNRAP. Trimming took 2 bases from V and 10 from J, leaving 15 bases between them. The CDR3 covers 14 residues. The CDR3 DNA sequence: TGTGCTAGTGGTTTGAGTGGGGGGAGGGGGGAGCAGTTCTTC. Translated, it gives CASGLSGGRGEQFF.

The rearrangement joins TRBV20-1 to TRBJ2-2, with 8 nucleotides matching TRBD2. This CDR3 has 16 residues. V lost 6 bases and J lost 1; bases outside the gene matches: 10. The V gene's germline CDR1 is DFQATT and CDR2 SNEGSKA (reference sequence). CDR3 protein: CSAPKVLAGNTGELFF. The CDR3 region has the DNA TGCAGTGCCCCGAAAGTGCTAGCGGGGAACACCGGGGAGCTGTTTTTT.

The chain has TRBV9 and TRBJ1-2; TRBD1 aligns across 7 bases. CDR1 and CDR2 (germline): SGDLS, YYNGEE. V gave up 6 bases and J gave up 7 bases; unmatched junction bases: 9. This CDR3 is built from 13 residues. The CDR3 sequence is CASNKGGLGGYTF. The CDR3 bases are TGTGCCAGCAACAAAGGGGGCTTGGGTGGCTACACCTTC.

The V call is TRBV7-8, the J call TRBJ2-4; tentative D call: TRBD1 (6 bases). Germline assignment: CDR1 SGHVS and CDR2 FQNEAQ. The CDR3 is made up of 17 amino acids. Trimming left V 5 bases short and J 2 bases short, with 19 bases between. For the CDR3, the DNA is TGTGCCAGCAGCCACCATCTTGGACAGAGAACCAAAAACATTCAGTACTTC. Protein product: CASSHHLGQRTKNIQYF.

The chain uses TRBV4-1 and TRBJ1-3; D may be TRBD1 (6 bases). From germline, CDR1 is MGHRA and CDR2 YSYEKL. V shed 0 bases and J shed 5 bases, with 17 bases lying between them. This CDR3 is 17 amino acids long. This CDR3 is CASSQDLGRGSRNTIYF. The CDR3 DNA reads TGCGCCAGCAGCCAAGATCTTGGTAGGGGGAGTCGAAACACCATATATTTT.

This clonotype was observed many times. The rearrangement joins TRBV7-2 to TRBJ1-4, with a tentative D call TRBD1 (5 bases). V was trimmed by 3 bases and J by 10 bases, leaving 12 bases between them. The CDR3 runs 13 residues. CDR1 and CDR2 (germline): SGHTA, FQGNSA. This chain's CDR3 is CASSFPGSLKLFF. The CDR3 DNA sequence: TGTGCCAGCAGCTTCCCAGGGAGTCTAAAACTGTTTTTT. The full variable domain, rest sourced from reference TRBV7-2 and TRBJ1-4, is GAGVSQSPSNKVTEKGKDVELRCDPISGHTALYWYRQSLGQGLEFLIYFQGNSAPDKSGLPSDRFSAERTGGSVSTLTIQRTQQEDSAVYLCASSFPGSLKLFFGSGTQLSVL.

CDR3 in amino acids: CASSQDTGVYADTQYF. CDR3 DNA sequence: TGTGCCAGCAGCCAAGATACGGGGGTTTATGCAGATACGCAGTATTTT. This chain links TRBV14 with TRBJ2-3, with TRBD2 as a possible D gene (6 bases). Trimming stripped 0 bases from V and 4 bases from J, with 14 bases between. Germline V gene data show CDR1 as SGHDN and CDR2 as FVKESK. This CDR3 has 16 amino acids.

This clonotype was seen a handful of times. V usage is TRBV5-6 and J usage is TRBJ1-4; D is perhaps TRBD1 (6 bases). Germline CDR1 is SGHDT and CDR2 is YYEEEE. This CDR3 has 16 residues. Trimming pared 1 base from V and 7 bases from J, leaving 17 bases between. The CDR3 DNA follows: TGTGCCAGCAGCTTGCGTTTGGCAGGGGCAGTTGAAAAACTGTTTTTT. This translates into CASSLRLAGAVEKLFF.

The rearrangement joins TRBV19 to TRBJ1-1; 11 bases line up with TRBD1. The length of the CDR3 is 14 residues. Germline trimming cut 7 bases from V and 4 bases from J; bases unmatched to any gene: 5. Germline assignment: CDR1 LNHDA and CDR2 SQIVND (reference sequence). CDR3 protein: CASIKGTGGTEAFF. The DNA of the CDR3 is TGTGCCAGTATTAAGGGGACAGGGGGCACTGAAGCTTTCTTT.

DNA of the CDR3: TGCAGCGCCAGGGGTCCGGACAGCATTCTCTACACCTTC. Protein: CSARGPDSILYTF. The rearrangement joins TRBV29-1 to TRBJ1-2, with D maybe TRBD1 (6 bases). The CDR3 is 13 amino acids. The germline V gene has CDR1 SQVTM and CDR2 ANQGSEA. V dropped 7 bases and J dropped 10 bases, with 22 bases sitting between them.

This clonotype was observed many times. V and J are TRBV7-6 and TRBJ2-7; no reliable D call. The germline gives CDR1 SGHVS, CDR2 FNYEAQ. With 5 bases removed from V and 3 bases from J, the gap between germline ends came to 14 bases. The CDR3 runs to 14 residues. The CDR3, as DNA: TGTGCCAGCAGCACCTCGGACGGCTACTACGAGCAGTACTTC. Protein: CASSTSDGYYEQYF.

This clonotype was detected many times. The chain employs TRBV7-2 and TRBJ2-4; 8 nucleotides agree with TRBD1. Germline assignment: CDR1 SGHTA and CDR2 FQGNSA. Losses at the gene ends were 1 base for V and 0 bases for J; bases not matched to a gene: 2. This CDR3 has 16 amino acids. CDR3 region: CASSLGQGLAKNIQYF. CDR3 sequence (DNA): TGTGCCAGCAGCTTAGGACAGGGGCTAGCCAAAAACATTCAGTACTTC.

This clonotype was seen a handful of times. This chain links TRBV25-1 with TRBJ2-3; maybe TRBD2 (5 bases). The V gene lost 4 bases and the J gene lost 6 bases, with 17 bases spanning the gap. Germline CDR1 and CDR2: MGHDK and SYGVNS. The CDR3 totals 15 residues. The CDR3 region is CASSGLTEEGDTQYF. The CDR3 coding sequence is TGTGCCAGCAGTGGCCTGACGGAGGAAGGGGATACGCAGTATTTT.